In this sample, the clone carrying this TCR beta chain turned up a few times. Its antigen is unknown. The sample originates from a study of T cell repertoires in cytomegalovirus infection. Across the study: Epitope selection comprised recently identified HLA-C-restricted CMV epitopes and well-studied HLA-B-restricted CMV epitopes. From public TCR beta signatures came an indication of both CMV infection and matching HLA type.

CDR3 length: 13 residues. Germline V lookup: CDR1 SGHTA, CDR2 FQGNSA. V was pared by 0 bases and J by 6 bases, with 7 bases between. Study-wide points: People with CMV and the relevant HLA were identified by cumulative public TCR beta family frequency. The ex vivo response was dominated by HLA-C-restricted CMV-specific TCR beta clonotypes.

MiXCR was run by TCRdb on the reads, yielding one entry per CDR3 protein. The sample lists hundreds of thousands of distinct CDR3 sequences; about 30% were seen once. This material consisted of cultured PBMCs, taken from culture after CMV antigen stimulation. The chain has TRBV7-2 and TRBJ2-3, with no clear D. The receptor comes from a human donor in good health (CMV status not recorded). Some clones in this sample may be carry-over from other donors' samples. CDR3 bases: TGTGCCAGCAGCTTAGCTCGATCGGATACGCAGTATTTT. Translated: CASSLARSDTQYF.